This TCR beta chain was captured in a study of a mutant IDH1 vaccine in newly diagnosed glioma. Sample time point: week 23, last vaccination. In every dose of vaccine, 300 ug of mutant IDH1 20-mer peptide was given alongside topical imiquimod. Study findings and constraints: Shifts in the top peripheral T cell clonotypes seemed unrelated to pseudoprogression.

The V end lost 5 bases, the J end lost 5 bases, and 12 bases lay between the germline ends. This CDR3 is 12 amino acids long. Germline V CDR1 and CDR2: SQVTM, ANQGSEA. As concerns this clone: Its antigen is unidentified.

Here immunoSEQ multiplex PCR was the method, and the copy in TCRdb shows in-frame clones only, minus some. The sample has approximately 66,000 clones, approximately 84% seen once. The source was PBMCs, collected from a glioma patient whose treatment included an IDH1 peptide vaccine. This TCR was recovered from a man younger than 35 with glioma. The gene calls are TRBV29-1 and TRBJ1-1, with a weak D call TRBD1 (6 bases). This chain's CDR3 is CSVRGILTEAFF. In nucleotides, the CDR3 is TGCAGCGTTAGGGGGATCCTTACTGAAGCTTTCTTT.